This passage covers 7 T cell receptor beta chains from one sample sequenced in a study of T cells in Graves' hyperthyroidism and ophthalmopathy. There were TCR beta CDR3 regions amplified from RNA transcripts. TCR CDR3 underwent first-round RT-PCR with the HTBI primer set. TCRdb re-derived calls from the multiplex PCR reads in MiXCR, one entry per CDR3 protein. Here the sample spans fewer than 900,000 distinct CDR3 sequences, under 20% being singletons. Sequenced material: blood. The receptors were gathered from a woman aged 45-65 years with Graves' hyperthyroidism that later progressed to Graves' ophthalmopathy.

The sample holds many counts of this clonotype. The chain uses TRBV5-1 and TRBJ1-6, with unresolved D. Between the trimmed V and J ends, which lost 3 bases and 5 bases, there was a span of 18 bases. Germline V gives CDR1 SGHRS, CDR2 YFSETQ. CDR3 length: 17 amino acids. The CDR3 loop is CASSSPNQHGNNSPLHF. The CDR3 nucleotides are TGCGCCAGCAGCTCACCGAACCAACATGGAAATAATTCACCCCTCCACTTT.

The chain has TRBV18 and TRBJ2-7; no definite D call. Trimming stripped 2 bases from V and 2 bases from J, with 10 bases between. This CDR3 region has 14 residues. Germline V gene sequence: CDR1 KGHSH, CDR2 LQKENI. The CDR3 spells CASSPSGLPYEQYF. The CDR3 coding sequence is TGTGCCAGCTCACCATCCGGGCTCCCCTACGAGCAGTACTTC.

This sequence joins TRBV5-4 and TRBJ2-2; 10 bases agree with TRBD2. Germline V gene data show CDR1 as SGHNT and CDR2 as YYREEE (reference sequence). This CDR3 has 15 residues. Unmatched junction bases numbered 7, after V lost 4 bases and J lost 7 bases. CDR3 in amino acids: CASSLWTSGGGELFF. Here the CDR3 DNA reads TGTGCCAGCAGCCTCTGGACTAGCGGAGGCGGGGAGCTGTTTTTT.

This clonotype was observed many times. The rearrangement uses TRBV30 and TRBJ1-5; D possibly corresponds to TRBD1 (6 bases). CDR3 length equals 13 residues. Trimming cost V 4 bases and J 4 bases, with 11 bases left between them. Germline-derived CDR1 and CDR2 are GTSNPN and SVGIG (reference sequence). CDR3 amino acids: CAWTDSLNQPQHF. Written as DNA, the CDR3 is TGTGCCTGGACGGACAGTCTTAATCAGCCCCAGCATTTT.

This clonotype was recorded at least ten times. The CDR3 sequence: CASRVDSYEQYF. DNA for the CDR3: TGTGCCAGCAGGGTAGACAGCTACGAGCAGTACTTC. J is TRBJ2-7 and V is TRBV2, with D possibly matching TRBD1 (5 bases). The length of the CDR3 is 12 residues. The V and J ends lost 6 bases and 3 bases respectively, with 9 bases between them. CDR1 is SNHLY, CDR2 FYNNEI, per germline.

This clonotype has just a few counts. The genes are TRBV4-2 and TRBJ1-1, with D tentatively TRBD1 (6 bases). Germline V lookup: CDR1 LGHNA, CDR2 YNFKEQ. This CDR3 comprises 16 residues. The ends were cut back, 1 base at V and 8 bases at J, with 20 bases in the middle. CDR3 sequence: CASSQAFMGQSWEAFF. For the CDR3, the DNA is TGTGCCAGCAGCCAAGCTTTTATGGGACAAAGCTGGGAAGCTTTCTTT.

The chain is built from TRBV6-2 or TRBV6-3 and TRBJ2-1, with no clear D. The germline V gene has CDR1 MNHEY and CDR2 SVGEGT. The CDR3 is 14 amino acids. V was clipped by 8 bases and J by 0 bases, with 11 bases between them. The CDR3 loop reads CASRIESSYNEQFF. CDR3 sequence (DNA): TGTGCCAGCCGCATAGAGAGCTCCTACAATGAGCAGTTCTTC.